The 23 T cell receptor beta chains in this list originate from one sample, sequenced in a study of breast tumors, draining lymph nodes, adjacent tissues. Samples came from axillary lymph nodes draining the breast cancer. TCRdb reanalysed the multiplex PCR reads using MiXCR and keeps one entry per CDR3 protein. The sample lists around 170,000 distinct CDR3 sequences; 25% to 40% were seen once. Sequencing was carried out using axillary lymph node tissue. These receptors all come from a female donor with breast cancer. Some clones in this sample may be carry-over from other donors' samples.

This clonotype was observed many times. The genes are TRBV20-1 and TRBJ1-5; no clear D. V was clipped by 5 bases and J by 4 bases, with 15 bases between them. The CDR3 is 14 residues long. Germline V gene sequence: CDR1 DFQATT, CDR2 SNEGSKA (reference sequence). CDR3 in DNA: TGCAGTGCTGGTAATACCCGGCGGAATCAGCCCCAGCATTTT. Translated, it gives CSAGNTRRNQPQHF.

This clonotype was detected ten times or more. This chain links TRBV25-1 with TRBJ1-2; weak D call: TRBD1 (6 bases). Germline values: CDR1 MGHDK, CDR2 SYGVNS. The CDR3 has 14 amino acids. V shed 2 bases and J shed 4 bases, with 11 bases lying between them. The CDR3 protein is CASSEGQTFYGYTF. In DNA form, the CDR3 reads TGTGCCAGCAGTGAAGGACAGACCTTCTATGGCTACACCTTC.

This clonotype was counted many times. The rearrangement uses TRBV7-3 and TRBJ2-7; 7 bases fit TRBD2. V was clipped by 1 base and J by 3 bases; unmatched bases: 6. The CDR3 length is 15 residues. The germline CDR1 and CDR2 sequences are SGHTA and FQGTGA. CDR3: CASSLNLAAVYEQYF. DNA for the CDR3: TGTGCCAGCAGCTTAAATCTAGCGGCCGTCTACGAGCAGTACTTC.

This clonotype was seen ten or more times. The chain links TRBV15 to TRBJ2-1, with TRBD2 identical over 7 bases. J was trimmed by 9 bases and V by 8 bases; bases with no gene match: 13. CDR1 LNHNV and CDR2 YYDKDF come from the germline V gene (reference sequence). CDR3 length: 14 amino acids. The CDR3: CATRASGGFGEQFF. In DNA form, the CDR3 reads TGTGCCACCCGGGCGTCGGGAGGCTTTGGTGAGCAGTTCTTC.

This clonotype was seen many times. Sequence at one end of the junction differs from germline and may be a read error. The chain uses TRBV7-7 and TRBJ2-5, with D unclear. Per germline, CDR1 SSHAT and CDR2 FNYEAQ (reference sequence). The CDR3 consists of 15 residues. This CDR3 reads CASSPRLGGQETQYF. CDR3 nucleotides: TGTGCTAGCAGCCCGCGTTTGGGTGGTCAAGAGACCCAGTACTTC.

In its sample, this clonotype was seen many times. J is TRBJ2-1 and V is TRBV29-1; D remains unclear. CDR3 length: 11 amino acids. Trimming took 7 bases from V and 2 from J, leaving 6 bases between them. Looked up from germline, CDR1 is SQVTM and CDR2 is ANQGSEA. DNA of the CDR3: TGCAGCGGCCTAGCCTACAATGAGCAGTTCTTC. It yields the protein CSGLAYNEQFF.

This clonotype is medium-sized. One junction end disagrees with the germline gene, perhaps due to a read error. The chain combines TRBV7-7 with TRBJ2-5; D tentatively reads TRBD1 or TRBD2 (5 bases each). The CDR3 runs 14 residues. Germline V lookup: CDR1 SSHAT, CDR2 FNYEAQ (reference sequence). CDR3 coding DNA: TGTGCTAGCAGCTTAGGATTGGGGACCGAGACCCAGTACTTC. Translating gives CASSLGLGTETQYF.

This clonotype was counted many times. This chain uses TRBV7-9 with TRBJ2-5, with 7 bases lining up with TRBD2. The length of the CDR3 is 14 residues. Germline V gene data show CDR1 as SEHNR and CDR2 as FQNEAQ (reference sequence). V trimming: 1 base; J trimming: 5 bases; junction bases outside the gene matches: 4. This CDR3 reads CASSLGSGGETQYF. CDR3 sequence (DNA): TGTGCCAGCAGCTTAGGTTCCGGGGGGGAGACCCAGTACTTC.

Points on this clonotype: Given a much more abundant clone one base away, this may be a read error. This rearrangement joins TRBV20-1 to TRBJ1-2; 7 nucleotides agree with TRBD1. The germline V gene has CDR1 DFQATT and CDR2 SNEGSKA (reference sequence). This CDR3 is 12 amino acids long. CDR3 sequence (DNA): TGCAGTGCCCAGGGGGGATTCTATGGCTCCACCTTC. This translates into CSAQGGFYGSTF.

About this clonotype itself: A much larger clone lies one base from this, so it may be a read error. The chain carries TRBV9 and TRBJ2-7, with no clear D. Looked up from germline, CDR1 is SGDLS and CDR2 is YYNGEE. This CDR3 is built from 14 residues. CDR3 amino acids: CASSVGHEAYEQSF. DNA for the CDR3: TGTGCCAGCAGCGTAGGACACGAGGCCTACGAGCAGTCCTTC.

The chain is built from TRBV7-9 and TRBJ1-6; 9 nucleotides line up with TRBD1. Germline V gene sequence: CDR1 SEHNR, CDR2 FQNEAQ (reference sequence). V gave up 0 bases and J gave up 5 bases; unmatched junction bases: 5. The CDR3 contains 17 residues. The CDR3 DNA is TGTGCCAGCAGCTTAGCTCGGGACAGGGTTGATAATTCACCCCTCCACTTT. It translates to CASSLARDRVDNSPLHF.

This clonotype was seen only a few times. J is TRBJ2-1 and V is TRBV3-1, with 7 bases that match TRBD2. The CDR3 spans 15 residues. The J segment lost 3 bases and the V segment lost 1 base, leaving 3 bases of the junction unmatched. Germline CDR1 LGHDT, CDR2 YNNKEL (reference sequence). CDR3 sequence reads: CASSQVAGSYNEQFF. CDR3 coding DNA: TGTGCCAGCAGCCAAGTAGCGGGCAGCTACAATGAGCAGTTCTTC.

This clonotype was found many times. The chain employs TRBV12-3 or TRBV12-4 and TRBJ2-2; 9 positions match TRBD2. V trimming: 0 bases; J trimming: 1 base; junction bases outside the gene matches: 6. This CDR3 has 18 amino acids. The CDR3 DNA sequence: TGTGCCAGCAGTTTAGCATCTGGCGGGGGGGAGAACACCGGGGAGCTGTTTTTT. Translating gives CASSLASGGGENTGELFF.

As for this clonotype: A read error may explain this, as a much larger clone is one base away. The gene calls are TRBV20-1 and TRBJ2-7, with a weak D call TRBD1 (5 bases). The V gene's germline CDR1 is DFQATT and CDR2 SNEGSKA (reference sequence). V lost 0 bases and J 6 bases, leaving 15 bases between the germline ends. CDR3 length: 14 amino acids. The CDR3 reads CSARDSTVTSEQYF. As DNA, the CDR3 is TGCAGTGCTAGAGATTCGACAGTTACCTCCGAGCAGTACTTC.

This clonotype was seen ten or more times. The V call is TRBV5-6, the J call TRBJ2-2; possible D gene TRBD1, 6 bases. The CDR3 loop spans 16 amino acids. The V end was cut by 4 bases, the J end by 4 bases, with 17 bases between. Looked up from germline, CDR1 is SGHDT and CDR2 is YYEEEE. CDR3 loop: CASSPRGHSPTGELFF. The CDR3 coding sequence is TGTGCCAGCAGCCCGAGGGGACATTCGCCCACCGGGGAGCTGTTTTTT.

This clonotype was detected many times. CDR3 residues: CASSALAGPGLGYEQYF. In DNA form, the CDR3 reads TGTGCCAGCAGCGCGCTAGCGGGACCCGGGCTGGGGTACGAGCAGTACTTC. The rearrangement links TRBV9 to TRBJ2-7; TRBD2 agrees at 9 bases. The CDR3 spans 17 residues. The germline V gene encodes CDR1 SGDLS and CDR2 YYNGEE. Trimming at V came to 3 bases and at J to 4 bases, leaving 14 bases not matched to a gene.

The CDR3 sequence is CASSPTIGFAEAFGTQYF. The CDR3 nucleotides are TGTGCCAGCAGTCCAACTATTGGGTTCGCTGAAGCTTTTGGGACCCAGTACTTC. The chain links TRBV7-8 to TRBJ2-5; D not certain. CDR1 and CDR2 (germline): SGHVS, FQNEAQ. CDR3 size: 18 residues. With 6 bases removed from V and 7 bases from J, the gap between germline ends came to 30 bases. Full variable domain (remainder filled in from reference TRBV7-8 and TRBJ2-5): GAGVSQSPRYKVAKRGQDVALRCDPISGHVSLFWYQQALGQGPEFLTYFQNEAQLDKSGLPSDRFFAERPEGSVSTLKIQRTQQEDSAVYLCASSPTIGFAEAFGTQYFGPGTRLLVL.

As to this clonotype: A clone one base away is much larger, so this may be a read error. V is TRBV12-3 or TRBV12-4 and J is TRBJ2-3; D not resolved. This CDR3 region has 11 residues. The CDR3 coding sequence is TGTGTCAGCAGTAGGGCAGATACGCAGTATTTT. Its translation is CVSSRADTQYF.

This clonotype was seen repeatedly, ten times or more. This sequence joins TRBV10-1 and TRBJ1-6; D is perhaps TRBD1 (6 bases). Germline V gives CDR1 WNHNN, CDR2 SYGVQD (reference sequence). The CDR3 sequence is 13 residues long. V was cut by 5 bases and J by 10 bases, with 12 bases left in between. CDR3 DNA: TGCGCCAGCAGTCACAGGGTTGGATCACCCCTCCACTTT. This sequence encodes CASSHRVGSPLHF.

This clonotype was detected once. Here the CDR3 reads CSASVRGPYEQYF. Here the CDR3 DNA reads TGCAGTGCTAGTGTCCGGGGACCATACGAGCAGTACTTC. The rearrangement uses TRBV20-1 and TRBJ2-7; the D gene could be TRBD1 or TRBD2 (5 bases each). Trimming shortened V by 3 bases and J by 4 bases, and 13 bases separated the two germline ends. Germline-derived CDR1 and CDR2 are DFQATT and SNEGSKA (reference sequence). The CDR3 runs 13 residues.

This clonotype was recorded a few times. The chain links TRBV30 to TRBJ2-4; no clear D. This CDR3 contains 12 residues. Trimming removed 2 bases at V and 7 bases at J, with 9 bases between. From germline, CDR1 is GTSNPN and CDR2 SVGIG (reference sequence). The CDR3 nucleotides read TGTGCCTGGAGTCCTATACTCAACATTCAGTACTTC. This translates into CAWSPILNIQYF.

The V and J genes are TRBV6-1 and TRBJ1-2; TRBD1 aligns across 8 bases. The trim removed 2 bases at V and 4 bases at J, leaving 0 bases unmatched. This CDR3 has 13 residues. The germline V gene encodes CDR1 MNHNS and CDR2 SASEGT. In nucleotides, the CDR3 is TGTGCCAGCAGTGAAACAGGGGGCTATGGCTACACCTTC. The encoded protein is CASSETGGYGYTF.

In its sample, this clonotype was seen once. The chain couples TRBV20-1 to TRBJ1-5; 7 nucleotides align to TRBD1. The germline CDR1 and CDR2 sequences are DFQATT and SNEGSKA (reference sequence). V lost 6 bases to trimming and J lost 0 bases; unmatched junction nucleotides: 11. The CDR3 is made up of 16 amino acids. The CDR3: CSARSGQTYSNQPQHF. The CDR3 DNA follows: TGCAGTGCCAGATCGGGACAGACGTATAGCAATCAGCCCCAGCATTTT.